The 8 T cell receptor beta chains below come from one sample, sequenced in a study of T cell repertoires in cytomegalovirus infection. For these TCRs, the target antigens are not known. TCRdb used MiXCR to reprocess the reads, holding one entry per CDR3 protein. The sample includes roughly 920,000 distinct CDR3 sequences, less than 40% of them seen just once. The specimen was cultured CD8+ T cells from PBMCs, collected from culture after CMV antigen stimulation. These receptors were obtained from a human donor in good health (CMV status not recorded). Some clones in this sample may be carry-over from other donors' samples.

This rearrangement joins TRBV7-3 to TRBJ2-5; D is possibly TRBD2 (6 bases). The germline CDR1 and CDR2 sequences are SGHTA and FQGTGA. The CDR3 is 13 amino acids. The V and J ends lost 5 bases and 4 bases respectively, with 11 bases between them. Here the CDR3 reads CASSTLGGETQYF. CDR3 DNA sequence: TGTGCCAGCAGCACCTTGGGGGGAGAGACCCAGTACTTC.

This clonotype showed up many times. The chain employs TRBV7-2 and TRBJ1-1; D not resolved. Trimming stripped 1 base from V and 2 bases from J, with 8 bases between. The CDR3 consists of 14 residues. Looked up from germline, CDR1 is SGHTA and CDR2 is FQGNSA. In DNA form, the CDR3 reads TGTGCCAGCAGCTTAGTTCTAGCTAACACTGAAGCTTTCTTT. Amino acid sequence: CASSLVLANTEAFF.

This clonotype was recorded only once. This CDR3 fails to terminate in the conserved phenylalanine or tryptophan, so it likely reflects a read error. The genes are TRBV6-6 and TRBJ2-1; 7 positions match TRBD1. The CDR3 is made up of 15 amino acids. Germline-derived CDR1 and CDR2 are MNHNY and SVGAGI (reference sequence). With 5 bases clipped from V and 2 bases from J, the junction kept 6 bases outside the gene matches. CDR3 in amino acids: CASSAWDRAYNEQFL. The CDR3, as DNA: TGTGCCAGCAGTGCGTGGGACAGAGCCTACAATGAGCAGTTCCTC.

Concerning this clonotype itself: A much larger clone differs from this one at a single base, so this may be a read error. The chain has TRBV20-1 and TRBJ1-1; TRBD1 is a possible D gene (5 bases). V dropped 7 bases and J dropped 0 bases, with 15 bases sitting between them. This CDR3 region has 14 residues. Per the germline V gene, CDR1 is DFQATT and CDR2 is SNEGSKA (reference sequence). CDR3 sequence: CSVIRGGMNTEAFF. The CDR3 nucleotides read TGCAGTGTCATCCGGGGGGGGATGAACACTGAAGCTTTCTTT.

The CDR3 loop reads CASSPIPYIMATPLNGYTF. Here the CDR3 DNA reads TGTGCCAGCAGCCCAATACCGTATATTATGGCTACACCTTTAAATGGCTACACCTTC. The V gene is TRBV7-4, the J gene TRBJ1-2, with D hard to call. In germline, CDR1 is SGHVT, CDR2 SQSDAQ. This CDR3 is built from 19 residues. Deletions cut 5 bases from V and 6 bases from J, with 31 bases between.

This clonotype was counted a few times. CDR3 sequence: CASSEARFGEQYF. CDR3 DNA sequence: TGTGCCAGCAGTGAAGCCCGGTTTGGCGAGCAGTACTTC. The chain joins TRBV6-1 to TRBJ2-7; no firm D call. The CDR3 extends over 13 amino acids. V lost 0 bases and J 6 bases, leaving 9 bases between the germline ends. The germline CDR1 and CDR2 sequences are MNHNS and SASEGT.

This clonotype came up a few times. The chain has TRBV7-8 and TRBJ1-2; D possibly corresponds to TRBD1 (5 bases). The V gene's germline CDR1 is SGHVS and CDR2 FQNEAQ. The CDR3 runs 17 residues. Trimming pared 2 bases from V and 3 bases from J, leaving 19 bases between. Here the CDR3 reads CASSLSPGGPGYYGYTF. The CDR3 region has the DNA TGTGCCAGCAGCTTATCGCCTGGGGGTCCGGGGTACTATGGCTACACCTTC.

This clonotype was seen only a few times. The rearrangement joins TRBV6-6 to TRBJ2-2; D uncertain. The germline gives CDR1 MNHNY, CDR2 SVGAGI (reference sequence). V was trimmed by 2 bases and J by 0 bases, leaving 10 bases between them. The CDR3 covers 16 residues. CDR3 region: CASSYPGKANTGELFF. The DNA for the CDR3 is TGTGCCAGCAGTTACCCCGGAAAAGCGAACACCGGGGAGCTGTTTTTT.